This TCR beta chain was profiled in a study of T cell responses to AZD1222 COVID-19 vaccine (TCRdb year 2021). General notes on the study: AZD1222 recipients with second doses at about 4 weeks or about 12 weeks were pooled, because spike-specific TCR depth and breadth did not differ between schedules. Enrollment into the trials was organized by age into subgroups of 18-55, 56-69 and 70-plus years, and those subgroups contained approximately 150, 30 and 60 TCR-sequenced participants, respectively. TCR sequencing covered 233 trial participants: some 210 given two doses of AZD1222 and 26 given two doses of MenACWY control vaccine.

The germline V gene yields MNHEY for CDR1 and SVGEGT for CDR2. For this chain, trimming is 4 bases at the V end and 11 bases at the J end, and the number of junction bases without a gene match is 13. The CDR3 goes from the cysteine to the phenylalanine over 16 residues. This entry keeps only the CDR3 DNA: 48 bases, framed from base 1. The CDR3 regions of human TCRbeta chains were analyzed by immunosequencing. Per the source publication's procedure: Repertoire TCRs were checked for matches against a reference library of SARS-CoV-2-specific TCRs that had been generated using the MIRA antigen-specificity platform. Breadth meant the fraction of unique TCRs that were SARS-CoV-2-associated, whereas depth meant the fraction of total T cells that were SARS-CoV-2-associated. Each spike-specific TCR was assigned to its reactive spike region and to a CD4 or CD8 class using the MIRA data. Log10-transformed breadth and depth values were compared by one-way ANOVA with Sidak's multiple comparisons tests. Imported from immuneACCESS, the table was reduced by TCRdb to in-frame sequences with V and J called. These copies leave out some clones; in studies compared against another copy, an unresolved V gene accounts for under half, and the cause of the remainder is not known. V, J and clone size are taken as reported in that table, and D and trimming were inferred from the DNA itself. The sample contains about 62,000 clones, 76% of them found a single time. Of the sample, more than 12% is held by the ten largest clones.

The meaning of the sample's time point label: baseline before first vaccination. Vaccinee samples came from UK trials COV001 and COV002, including a single-blind randomized controlled phase 2/3 trial of AZD1222 (ChAdOx1 nCoV-19) in healthy adults. For TCRbeta chain sequencing, PBMC samples from trial participants were taken at day 0 and at day 28 after the second dose. Paper-wide results and their limitations: Conclusions about previously exposed vaccinees are limited, since just five or six AZD1222 recipients were seropositive for SARS-CoV-2 at baseline. The 56-69-year group was small, and its depth increase did not reach significance, likely because of low power. A significant rise in spike-specific TCR breadth and depth was observed after two AZD1222 doses relative to day 0 and relative to MenACWY recipients. No day 14 peak-response samples were available, so repertoires were characterized only after the peak T cell response. Participants were mostly white British and included more females than males, and it was suggested by the authors that clonal diversity may have been underestimated. The vaccine-associated CD4 TCRs covered the entire spike protein, and the dominant responses fell in regions 160-218 and 743-854. Nearly half of unique spike-specific TCRs reportedly recognized epitopes outside regions mutated in the B.1.351 and B.1.1.7 variants.

A remark on this clone: Its target antigen remains unknown. Base qualities are not provided; no much larger clone lies one nucleotide away.

The chain was built from TRBV6-2 or TRBV6-3 and TRBJ2-3; the junction holds 12 bases that match TRBD2. The sequence was obtained from an adult in good health. Sequences were derived from peripheral blood, sampled on day 0 of AZD1222 vaccination. In nucleotide form, the sequence is TGTGCCAGCAGTTCCACTAGCGGGGGGACCTTGTGGGTGCAGTATTTT. It translates to CASSSTSGGTLWVQYF.